The rows below give T cell receptor beta chains drawn from one sample of a study of T cells in Graves' hyperthyroidism and ophthalmopathy. TCRdb re-analysed the multiplex PCR reads in MiXCR, keeping a single row per CDR3 protein. The top ten hold roughly 6.9% of the sample, which has 600,000 or so distinct CDR3 sequences, 14% seen once. The specimen sequenced was blood. These receptors came from a woman in her late teens or twenties with Graves' ophthalmopathy. Both conserved end residues are part of each CDR3. A D gene is named only where the DNA matches it firmly. Size values are once, few and many counts, or a class for expanded clones, and some rows have none.

V	length	J	size	D	DNA	CDR3
TRBV6-2/TRBV6-3	16	TRBJ2-2	few	.	TGTGCCAGCAGTAACAGATACGGACTGGAGGCCGGGGAGCTGTTTTTT	CASSNRYGLEAGELFF
TRBV6-1	15	TRBJ2-7	many	.	TGTGCCAGCAGTGATGGGACCCAGGGAAACTACGAGCAGTACTTC	CASSDGTQGNYEQYF
TRBV4-3	17	TRBJ2-7	.	TRBD1	TGCGCCAGCAGCCAAGAAAGTCGGGACAGGGTACGGGGAGAGCAGTACTTC	CASSQESRDRVRGEQYF
TRBV19	17	TRBJ2-1	many	TRBD2	TGTGCCAGTAGTCGACTAGCGGGAGGGGAGTCCTACAATGAGCAGTTCTTC	CASSRLAGGESYNEQFF
TRBV27	14	TRBJ1-5	many	.	TGTGCCAGCAAAATGACAGAATTCAATCAGCCCCAGCATTTT	CASKMTEFNQPQHF
TRBV3-1	17	TRBJ2-1	many	TRBD2	TGTGCCAGCAGCCAAGAAGTTGCTAGCGGGAGCTACAATGAGCAGTTCTTC	CASSQEVASGSYNEQFF
TRBV28	14	TRBJ2-7	.	.	TGTGCCAGCAGGTACTCCCCAGGGCCCTACGAGCAGTACTTC	CASRYSPGPYEQYF
TRBV30	17	TRBJ2-6	few	.	TGTGCCTGGCAGTTTCGACAGGTTGCAAATGGGGCCAACGTCCTGACTTTC	CAWQFRQVANGANVLTF
TRBV30	15	TRBJ1-4	few	.	TGTGCCTGGAGTCCCCAGAAGGGGCGGAATGAAAAACTGTTTTTT	CAWSPQKGRNEKLFF
TRBV4-2	15	TRBJ2-7	.	.	TGTGCCAGCAGCCAGGGACACAGGGTGGGCTACGAGCAGTACTTC	CASSQGHRVGYEQYF
TRBV12-3/TRBV12-4	13	TRBJ1-2	many	.	TGTGCCAGCAGTTTCGCGCAGGGTAATGGCTACACCTTC	CASSFAQGNGYTF
TRBV28	12	TRBJ1-2	few	TRBD1	TGTGCCAGAGGAAACAGGGGTGGGGGCTACACCTTC	CARGNRGGGYTF
TRBV9	15	TRBJ2-2	few	TRBD1	TGTGCCAGCAGCGCAAGGGACAGGAACACCGGGGAGCTGTTTTTT	CASSARDRNTGELFF
TRBV11-1	14	TRBJ2-7	many	.	TGTGCCAGCAGCCCATGGTGGAGCTCCTACGAGCAGTACTTC	CASSPWWSSYEQYF
TRBV7-2	16	TRBJ2-5	many	.	TGTGCCAGCAGCTTAGTACAGGCCAGTCCCCAAGAGACCCAGTACTTC	CASSLVQASPQETQYF
TRBV20-1	17	TRBJ1-6	.	.	TGCAGTGGGAAACAGGTCAATTTAAGCTCCTATAATTCACCCCTCCACTTT	CSGKQVNLSSYNSPLHF
TRBV6-1	15	TRBJ1-1	many	.	TGTGCCAGCAGTGAAGCCACGGGACACCGCACTGAAGCTTTCTTT	CASSEATGHRTEAFF
TRBV11-2	14	TRBJ1-1	.	TRBD1	TGTGCCAGCAGCCCCGGGACAGGGTATGGGGAAGCTTTCTTT	CASSPGTGYGEAFF
TRBV4-1	12	TRBJ2-7	.	.	TGCGCCAGCAGCCAAGAAATGGGCGAGCGGTACTTC	CASSQEMGERYF
TRBV27	13	TRBJ1-3	many	TRBD1	TGTGCCAGCAGATCAGGGGGTGGAAACACCATATATTTT	CASRSGGGNTIYF
TRBV11-2	16	TRBJ1-6	.	.	TGTGCCAGCAGCCACCCTTCGTGGTGGGTCAATTCACCCCTCCACTTT	CASSHPSWWVNSPLHF
TRBV7-8	18	TRBJ2-1	many	.	TGTGCCAGCAGCTTAGGATGGGGTCGGGGCGTGATTAACAATGAGCAGTTCTTC	CASSLGWGRGVINNEQFF
TRBV19	14	TRBJ2-2	few	.	TGTGCCAGTAGAGCATACCAGGGGACCGGGGAGCTGTTTTTT	CASRAYQGTGELFF
TRBV5-5	13	TRBJ2-5	many	.	TGTGCCAGCAGTCCTGCGGCTAAAGAGACCCAGTACTTC	CASSPAAKETQYF
TRBV7-2	17	TRBJ2-1	many	TRBD2	TGTGCCAGCAGCCTGAATAGCGGGGTGCGGACCTACAATGAGCAGTTCTTC	CASSLNSGVRTYNEQFF
TRBV27	16	TRBJ1-2	.	TRBD1	TGTGCCAGCAGTTTAGGCTCAACAGGGACAGGGGAAGGCTACACCTTC	CASSLGSTGTGEGYTF
TRBV20-1	14	TRBJ2-3	many	.	TGCAGTGCCCCCCTCCCGAGCGTCACAGATACGCAGTATTTT	CSAPLPSVTDTQYF
TRBV4-2	12	TRBJ2-7	many	.	TGTGCCAGCAGCCAACGAGACTACGAGCAGTACTTC	CASSQRDYEQYF
TRBV11-1	16	TRBJ2-1	many	TRBD2	TGTGCCAGCAGCTCCGTAGCGGGAAACTCCTACAATGAGCAGTTCTTC	CASSSVAGNSYNEQFF
TRBV19	16	TRBJ2-6	.	.	TGTGCCAGTAGTATAGCGGCGTACTCTGGGGCCAACGTCCTGACTTTC	CASSIAAYSGANVLTF
TRBV7-9	16	TRBJ1-4	once	TRBD1	TGTGCCAGCAGCGGACATCACAGGGGCGCTAATGAAAAACTGTTTTTT	CASSGHHRGANEKLFF
TRBV7-9	15	TRBJ2-2	.	TRBD2	TGTGCCAGCAGCTTACTAGCGGGAGCAGCCGGGGAGCTGTTTTTT	CASSLLAGAAGELFF
TRBV11-3	17	TRBJ2-1	many	TRBD2	TGTGCCAGCAGCTTAACCGGACTAGCGGGAGTGAACAATGAGCAGTTCTTC	CASSLTGLAGVNNEQFF
TRBV20-1	14	TRBJ2-1	many	TRBD1	TGCAGTGCTAGGGACAGGGGGCTTATCAATGAGCAGTTCTTC	CSARDRGLINEQFF
TRBV20-1	16	TRBJ2-5	many	TRBD1	TGCAGTGCTAGCCTCCGGGACAGGGTCTCCCGGGGGACCCAGTACTTC	CSASLRDRVSRGTQYF
TRBV13	12	TRBJ1-1	.	.	TGTGCCAGCACCCGAGGAGCGCATGAAGCTTTCTTT	CASTRGAHEAFF
TRBV7-7	20	TRBJ1-1	.	TRBD1	TGTGCTAGCAGCTTAGCGATTGAGGGACAGGTGCGGTTTGTGGGCACTGAAGCTTTCTTT	CASSLAIEGQVRFVGTEAFF
TRBV28	14	TRBJ2-2	many	.	TGTGCCAGCAGGTTTAGCGGAGGGACCGGGGAGCTGTTTTTT	CASRFSGGTGELFF
TRBV3-1	13	TRBJ2-7	many	TRBD2	TGTGCCAGCAGCCGCAGCGGGAACTACGAGCAGTACTTC	CASSRSGNYEQYF
TRBV19	14	TRBJ1-2	few	.	TGTGCCAGTAGTATAGGTCCAGGGCTGGATGGCTACACCTTC	CASSIGPGLDGYTF
TRBV7-9	16	TRBJ2-3	few	TRBD2	TGTGCCAGCAGCTCCCCCCGGGGGGTGACGACAGATACGCAGTATTTT	CASSSPRGVTTDTQYF
TRBV12-3/TRBV12-4	16	TRBJ2-4	many	.	TGTGCCAGCAGCATCCCAAGGGGGGACCGGGGGAACATTCAGTACTTC	CASSIPRGDRGNIQYF
TRBV19	17	TRBJ1-4	few	TRBD1	TGTGCCAGTAGTAAACGACAGGGGGCCCCTTTTAATGAAAAACTGTTTTTT	CASSKRQGAPFNEKLFF
TRBV30	10	TRBJ2-3	many	.	TGTGCCTGGAGTGCCCGGGACCAGTATTTT	CAWSARDQYF
TRBV4-1	17	TRBJ1-3	.	TRBD1	TGCGCCAGCAGCCAGGTCCGGACAGGGGCGGCAGGAAACACCATATATTTT	CASSQVRTGAAGNTIYF
TRBV6-1	12	TRBJ2-5	many	.	TGTGCCAGCAGTGCCCAAATGGGGACCCAGTACTTC	CASSAQMGTQYF
TRBV2	13	TRBJ2-5	many	TRBD1	TGTGCCAGCAATACAGGGGTTAGTGAGACCCAGTACTTC	CASNTGVSETQYF